This TCR beta chain came from a study of chemoradiotherapy in HPV16-positive cancers. General observations from the study: HPV-specific T cells were functionally defined from only a couple of HPV16-positive patients.

Over chemoradiotherapy, repertoires were sampled more than once. The CDR3 covers 13 residues. Germline values: CDR1 GTSNPN, CDR2 SVGIG (reference sequence). Losses at the gene ends were 2 bases for V and 5 bases for J; bases not matched to a gene: 5. Turning to this clone: Its antigen is undetermined.

Sequencing used immunoSEQ multiplex PCR; TCRdb keeps in-frame clones, though not all of them. The repertoire consists of approximately 12,000 clones, with around 71% occurring once and the leading ten covering 15% to 20%. This rearrangement joins TRBV30 to TRBJ1-2; 7 bases align to TRBD1. The source is a human donor with HPV-associated anogenital cancer. Sample collection was performed from a patient who underwent chemoradiotherapy. The CDR3 DNA is TGTGCCTGGAGTCTCTTCAGGGGGTATGGCTACACCTTC. Amino acids: CAWSLFRGYGYTF.